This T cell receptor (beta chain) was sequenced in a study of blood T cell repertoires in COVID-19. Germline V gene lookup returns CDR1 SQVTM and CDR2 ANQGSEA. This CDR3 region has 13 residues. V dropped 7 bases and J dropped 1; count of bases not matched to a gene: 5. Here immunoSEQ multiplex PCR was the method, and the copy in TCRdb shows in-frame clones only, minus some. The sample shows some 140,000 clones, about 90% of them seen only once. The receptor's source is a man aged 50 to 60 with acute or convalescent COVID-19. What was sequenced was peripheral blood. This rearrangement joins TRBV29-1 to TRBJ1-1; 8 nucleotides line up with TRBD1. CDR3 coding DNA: TGCAGCGCACGGACAGGGAAGAACACTGAAGCTTTCTTT. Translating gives CSARTGKNTEAFF.